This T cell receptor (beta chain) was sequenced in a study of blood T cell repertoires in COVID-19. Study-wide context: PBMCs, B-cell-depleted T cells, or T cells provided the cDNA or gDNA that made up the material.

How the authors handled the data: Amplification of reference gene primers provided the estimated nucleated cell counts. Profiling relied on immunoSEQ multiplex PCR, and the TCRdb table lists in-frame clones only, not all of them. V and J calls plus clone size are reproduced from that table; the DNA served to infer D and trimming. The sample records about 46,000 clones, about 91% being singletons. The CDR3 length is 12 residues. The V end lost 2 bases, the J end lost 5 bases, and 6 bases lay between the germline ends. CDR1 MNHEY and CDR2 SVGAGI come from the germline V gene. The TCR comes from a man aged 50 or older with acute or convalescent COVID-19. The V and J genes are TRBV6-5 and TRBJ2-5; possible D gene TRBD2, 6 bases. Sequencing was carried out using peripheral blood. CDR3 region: CASSYSGETQYF. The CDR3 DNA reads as TGTGCCAGCAGTTACAGCGGGGAGACCCAGTACTTC.